One T cell receptor (beta chain) is described in this entry. Under the authors' procedure: Using reference gene primer amplification, nucleated cell counts were estimated. Clones were sequenced by immunoSEQ multiplex PCR, and TCRdb holds only the in-frame ones, with some missing. From that table come the V and J calls and clone size; the DNA was used to work out D and trimming. The repertoire holds 35,000 to 45,000 clones, approximately 90% seen once, with just under 9.5% in the top ten. These data originate in a study of blood T cell repertoires in COVID-19. Study-level information: Spain, Italy and the United States supplied samples that represented acute and convalescent COVID-19. Nucleic acid was either cDNA or gDNA, and it came from T cells, B-cell-depleted T cells, or PBMCs.

This CDR3 spans 16 amino acids. V trimming: 5 bases; J trimming: 1 base; junction bases outside the gene matches: 8. Germline V gene lookup returns CDR1 SGHTA and CDR2 FQGNSA. This receptor was identified in a man between 45 and 60 years old with active COVID-19. The chain couples TRBV7-2 to TRBJ2-7; 10 bases are a match to TRBD2. The sequenced sample was peripheral blood. The CDR3: CASSPFRTSGSYEQYF. CDR3 bases: TGTGCCAGCAGCCCTTTCCGGACTAGCGGATCCTACGAGCAGTACTTC.